This T cell receptor beta chain is drawn from a study of blood T cell repertoires in COVID-19. Background on the study: The United States, Italy and Spain provided the acute and convalescent COVID-19 samples. In each case, the material was cDNA or gDNA derived from T cells, B-cell-depleted T cells, or PBMCs.

With V trimmed by 8 bases and J by 1 base, 2 bases remained unmatched. Germline assignment: CDR1 LNHDA and CDR2 SQIVND (reference sequence). CDR3 length: 14 residues. As handled by the study authors: It was from reference gene primer amplification that nucleated cell counts were estimated. Only in-frame clones appear in the TCRdb table, and some are missing; sequencing was by immunoSEQ multiplex PCR. D and trimming were read from the DNA, whereas the V and J calls and clone size are those reported in that table. The data hold roughly 90,000 clones, with 80% observed a single time. The sequence was collected from a woman aged 65 to 85 with acute or convalescent COVID-19. The specimen sequenced was peripheral blood. The rearrangement links TRBV19 to TRBJ2-2; 9 positions agree with TRBD2. CDR3 region: CASDSGGNTGELFF. The CDR3 DNA reads as TGTGCCAGTGATAGCGGGGGGAACACCGGGGAGCTGTTTTTT. The complete variable domain, with remaining parts taken from reference TRBV19 and TRBJ2-2, reads DGGITQSPKYLFRKEGQNVTLSCEQNLNHDAMYWYRQDPGQGLRLIYYSQIVNDFQKGDIAEGYSVSREKKESFPLTVTSAQKNPTAFYLCASDSGGNTGELFFGEGSRLTVL.